Described below is a single T cell receptor (beta chain) sequence and its context. The antigen remains undetermined. In the PCR, 60 Vbeta and 13 Jbeta primers were used. Produced via immunoSEQ multiplex PCR; TCRdb's table is partial and in-frame only. Here the sample spans about 100,000 clones, around 80% being singletons. The entry originates in a study of cytomegalovirus exposure and HLA in healthy donors. Background on the study: Earlier sequencing of approximately 180 million T cells yielded about 120 million unique TCR beta sequences.

This CDR3 spans 15 amino acids. The J segment lost 0 bases and the V segment lost 5 bases, leaving 5 bases of the junction unmatched. The germline V gene has CDR1 SGHAT and CDR2 FQNNGV. Study-wide findings and caveats: A later analysis, which compared TCR beta chains of equal frequency, found the HLA-associated ones more clonally expanded. Earlier analysis yielded a pattern in which most TCR beta V segments were productive about 90% or about 30% of the time. The study had only CMV serostatus as immune exposure information.

The chain couples TRBV11-2 to TRBJ2-7; 9 nucleotides agree with TRBD2. Material for sequencing was PBMCs. The receptor was isolated from a woman aged 60-75 years in good health and CMV-seronegative. This CDR3 is CASSPHSGSSYEQYF. CDR3 sequence (DNA): TGTGCCAGCAGCCCCCATAGCGGGAGCTCCTACGAGCAGTACTTC.